One and the same sample provided the 23 T cell receptor beta chains below, sequenced in a study of T cell responses to AZD1222 COVID-19 vaccine. Assay used: immunoSEQ multiplex PCR; TCRdb lists only in-frame clones, some missing. The sample lists roughly 150,000 clones; roughly 90% were seen once. The sequences come from peripheral blood, collected on day 0 of AZD1222 vaccination. The receptors stem from an adult in good health.

The V gene is TRBV6-5, the J gene TRBJ2-5; D ambiguous. With 0 bases removed from V and 5 bases from J, the gap between germline ends came to 7 bases. This CDR3 contains 13 residues. The V gene's germline CDR1 is MNHEY and CDR2 SVGAGI. CDR3 loop: CASSYSLHETQYF. In nucleotides, the CDR3 is TGTGCCAGCAGTTACTCGCTACACGAGACCCAGTACTTC.

V and J are TRBV7-6 and TRBJ1-6; TRBD1 might be the D (5 bases). CDR1 is SGHVS, CDR2 FNYEAQ, per germline. The CDR3 covers 15 residues. V was cut by 5 bases and J by 10 bases, with 18 bases left in between. The CDR3 nucleotides read TGTGCCAGCAGCCCCGGGGCGGGGTTACGGTCACCCCTCCACTTT. Translating gives CASSPGAGLRSPLHF.

The V call is TRBV3-1 (or the pseudogene TRBV3-2), the J call TRBJ1-5; 7 bases line up with TRBD1. J gave up 3 bases and V 1 base, and 3 bases lay outside the gene matches. The CDR3 has 15 residues. The V gene's germline CDR1 is LGHDT and CDR2 YNNKEL (reference sequence). The chain's CDR3 is CASSQAGTDNQPQHF. CDR3 coding DNA: TGTGCCAGCAGCCAAGCCGGGACAGACAATCAGCCCCAGCATTTT.

This rearrangement joins TRBV6-5 to TRBJ2-7; TRBD2 agrees at 9 bases. V lost 6 bases, J lost 9 bases, and 6 bases stayed unmatched. The CDR3 has 12 amino acids. The germline CDR1 and CDR2 sequences are MNHEY and SVGAGI. CDR3 DNA: TGTGCCAGCAGGCCAGCGGGAGGACCGCAGTACTTC. It encodes CASRPAGGPQYF.

The rearrangement joins TRBV7-9 to TRBJ1-2; D is unclear. Germline CDR1 is SEHNR and CDR2 is FQNEAQ (reference sequence). Trimming took 2 bases from V and 0 from J, leaving 13 bases between them. The CDR3 is made up of 16 amino acids. CDR3 region: CASSLWGSRTNYGYTF. The CDR3 DNA reads as TGTGCCAGCAGCTTATGGGGTTCACGGACTAACTATGGCTACACCTTC.

CDR3 loop: CASTLSQGRVSGKDGYTF. As DNA, the CDR3 is TGTGCCAGCACCCTCTCCCAGGGAAGGGTAAGCGGCAAGGATGGCTACACCTTC. V gene TRBV21-1 combines with J gene TRBJ1-2. TRBV21-1 is flagged as a pseudogene. The CDR3 runs to 18 residues.

The CDR3 protein is CASSSQGGYEQYF. The CDR3 DNA reads TGTGCCAGCAGCTCCCAGGGGGGGTACGAGCAGTACTTC. V is TRBV7-2 and J is TRBJ2-7; the D gene could be TRBD1 or TRBD2 (7 bases each). The CDR3 consists of 13 residues. With 4 bases removed from V and 4 bases from J, the gap between germline ends came to 11 bases. Germline CDR1 reads SGHTA; CDR2 reads FQGNSA.

This chain links TRBV4-3 with TRBJ2-1; TRBD2 matches at 11 bases. V shed 0 bases, J shed 7 bases, and the junction held 5 bases outside the gene matches. Per germline, CDR1 LGHNA and CDR2 YSLEER. The CDR3 contains 16 residues. In DNA form, the CDR3 reads TGCGCCAGCAGCCAAGAACTAGCGGGAGCCCTTAATGAGCAGTTCTTC. Amino acid sequence: CASSQELAGALNEQFF.

The V call is TRBV10-3, the J call TRBJ2-7, with D hard to call. This CDR3 spans 15 amino acids. CDR1 is ENHRY, CDR2 SYGVKD, per germline. The V end was cut by 3 bases, the J end by 0 bases, with 12 bases between. CDR3 in amino acids: CAISDPPKSSYEQYF. CDR3 bases: TGTGCCATCAGTGACCCCCCGAAGTCCTCCTACGAGCAGTACTTC.

The chain employs TRBV28 and TRBJ2-1; unclear D gene. Trimming took off 3 bases at V and 8 bases at J, with 14 bases between the two ends. The CDR3 covers 14 residues. The germline CDR1 and CDR2 sequences are MDHEN and SYDVKM. CDR3 coding DNA: TGTGCCAGCAGTTTGAGTCGGAAAAACGATGAGCAGTTCTTC. Translated, it gives CASSLSRKNDEQFF.

The rearrangement joins TRBV7-9 to TRBJ2-3; TRBD1 aligns across 12 bases. Germline assignment: CDR1 SEHNR and CDR2 FQNEAQ (reference sequence). V lost 6 bases and J lost 2; bases outside the gene matches: 12. The CDR3 contains 18 residues. The CDR3 spells CASRLGQGAGWNTDTQYF. The CDR3 DNA is TGTGCCAGCAGATTGGGACAGGGGGCGGGGTGGAACACAGATACGCAGTATTTT.

This chain links TRBV29-1 with TRBJ2-5; D gene ambiguous. V was clipped by 3 bases and J by 5 bases, with 16 bases between them. The CDR3 extends over 14 amino acids. The V gene's germline CDR1 is SQVTM and CDR2 ANQGSEA. CDR3 coding DNA: TGCAGCGTTGATGGGGTAGGCAAGGGCGAGACCCAGTACTTC. Translation: CSVDGVGKGETQYF.

This chain connects TRBV7-2 to TRBJ1-2; D remains unclear. Looked up from germline, CDR1 is SGHTA and CDR2 is FQGNSA. This CDR3 spans 13 amino acids. The CDR3 DNA reads as TGTGCTCCTAGGACGGAGGCCCTTGGTGGCTACACCTTC. Translating gives CAPRTEALGGYTF.

The chain combines TRBV6-5 with TRBJ2-7, with 9 positions matching TRBD2. Germline assignment: CDR1 MNHEY and CDR2 SVGAGI. The CDR3 covers 15 residues. V lost 2 bases and J lost 6; bases outside the gene matches: 8. CDR3: CASSYLSSGKGEQYF. CDR3 nucleotides: TGTGCCAGCAGTTACCTGTCTAGCGGGAAAGGCGAGCAGTACTTC.

This clone was picked up one time. The chain uses TRBV5-5 and TRBJ1-1, with TRBD1 identical over 9 bases. Germline CDR1 SGHKS, CDR2 YYEKEE (reference sequence). This CDR3 comprises 14 residues. J gave up 11 bases and V 4 bases, and 12 bases lay outside the gene matches. The CDR3 DNA reads TGTGCCAGCAGCGAACAGGGGGCCTCCATGTATGCTTTCTTT. Translated, it gives CASSEQGASMYAFF.

The chain recombines TRBV18 with TRBJ2-3, with TRBD2 identical over 9 bases. Germline V lookup: CDR1 KGHSH, CDR2 LQKENI. J gave up 1 base and V 1 base, and 3 bases lay outside the gene matches. The CDR3 length is 16 residues. DNA of the CDR3: TGTGCCAGCTCACCACTAGCGGGAGCCCGCACAGATACGCAGTATTTT. This translates into CASSPLAGARTDTQYF.

As to this clone: Distinct nucleotide sequences in the sample also encode this CDR3. The chain combines TRBV28 with TRBJ1-1; no clear D. This CDR3 comprises 12 residues. CDR1 and CDR2 from the germline V gene are MDHEN and SYDVKM. V was clipped by 2 bases and J by 2 bases, with 3 bases between them. The CDR3 coding sequence is TGTGCCAGCAGTTTACTAAACACTGAAGCTTTCTTT. Its protein product is CASSLLNTEAFF.

The chain joins TRBV28 to TRBJ2-1; no clear D. In germline, CDR1 is MDHEN, CDR2 SYDVKM. CDR3 length: 12 residues. The V gene lost 8 bases and the J gene lost 2 bases, with 7 bases spanning the gap. The CDR3, as DNA: TGTGCCAGCTGGGGTACCTACAATGAGCAGTTCTTC. This encodes CASWGTYNEQFF.

CDR3 in amino acids: CASSLARGVAGGREQFF. The DNA of the CDR3 is TGTGCCAGCAGCTTAGCGCGGGGAGTAGCGGGAGGCCGCGAGCAGTTCTTC. This rearrangement joins TRBV7-2 to TRBJ2-1, with 10 bases lining up with TRBD2. The CDR3 loop spans 17 amino acids. J gave up 10 bases and V 0 bases, and 12 bases lay outside the gene matches. Germline V lookup: CDR1 SGHTA, CDR2 FQGNSA.

This clone was found once. This chain uses TRBV6-5 with TRBJ1-2; D not certain. Germline-derived CDR1 and CDR2 are MNHEY and SVGAGI. Trimming left V 10 bases short and J 8 bases short, with 14 bases between. CDR3 size: 11 residues. Here the CDR3 reads CATSTGIGYTF. CDR3 bases: TGTGCCACTTCTACCGGGATCGGCTACACCTTC.

The chain has TRBV11-3 and TRBJ2-3, with unresolved D. The ends were cut back, 5 bases at V and 0 bases at J, with 9 bases in the middle. CDR3 length equals 14 residues. Germline lookup yields CDR1 SGHNT and CDR2 YENEEA. CDR3 protein: CASSRVGSTDTQYF. The CDR3 coding sequence is TGTGCCAGCAGCCGGGTGGGAAGCACAGATACGCAGTATTTT. Looking up the rest from reference TRBV11-3 and TRBJ2-3 gives the full variable domain: EAGVVQSPRYKIIEKKQPVAFWCNPISGHNTLYWYLQNLGQGPELLIRYENEEAVDDSQLPKDRFSAERLKGVDSTLKIQPAELGDSAVYLCASSRVGSTDTQYFGPGTRLTVL.

The chain combines TRBV6-6 with TRBJ2-1; 7 bases are shared with TRBD1. V lost 5 bases to trimming and J lost 10 bases; unmatched junction nucleotides: 23. The CDR3 sequence is 18 residues long. Looked up from germline, CDR1 is MNHNY and CDR2 is SVGAGI (reference sequence). CDR3 amino acids: CASSRVFNTGAAIGEQFF. The DNA of the CDR3 is TGTGCCAGCAGTCGGGTTTTTAATACAGGGGCTGCGATAGGGGAGCAGTTCTTC.

The genes are TRBV7-8 and TRBJ1-3; D is uncertain. V lost 1 base, J lost 4 bases, and 11 bases lay in between. CDR1 SGHVS and CDR2 FQNEAQ come from the germline V gene. The CDR3 consists of 15 residues. The CDR3 sequence is CASSLVLGLGNTIYF. DNA of the CDR3: TGTGCCAGCAGCTTAGTTCTGGGGTTGGGAAACACCATATATTTT.